These T cell receptor beta chains were read from a single sample in a study of blood T cell repertoires in COVID-19. The repertoire was sequenced with immunoSEQ multiplex PCR; TCRdb's copy has only in-frame clones and lacks some. The sample shows 150,000 to 200,000 clones, approximately 81% of them seen only once. Sequencing used peripheral blood. Source of these receptors: a person between 70 and 80 years old with COVID-19, enrolled during active disease. Each CDR3 is given with its conserved first and last residue. D genes are given only for firm matches. Clone size is stated in some rows and not others, as once, few, many or a class when expanded.

clone_size d_call j_call v_call cdr3_aa cdr3_nt
. . TRBJ2-3 TRBV5-1 CASSLGLGLTDTQYF TGCGCCAGCAGCTTGGGACTAGGCCTCACAGATACGCAGTATTTT
. . TRBJ1-2 TRBV6-2/TRBV6-3 CASSRGTPRTYGYTF TGTGCCAGCAGTAGAGGGACTCCTAGGACCTATGGCTACACCTTC
. . TRBJ2-3 TRBV19 CASSIHRGLSDTQYF TGTGCCAGTAGTATTCACCGGGGACTCTCAGATACGCAGTATTTT
. TRBD2 TRBJ2-2 TRBV2 CASSERRGRGTGELFF TGTGCCAGCAGTGAAAGGCGGGGGAGGGGCACCGGGGAGCTGTTTTTT
few . TRBJ2-3 TRBV4-1 CASSQDSLARDTQYF TGCGCCAGCAGCCAAGATAGCCTAGCAAGAGATACGCAGTATTTT
. TRBD2 TRBJ2-1 TRBV11-2 CASSPSGLYNEQFF TGTGCCAGCAGCCCTAGCGGGCTATACAATGAGCAGTTCTTC
. TRBD2 TRBJ2-3 TRBV28 CASSMNAGTSGGETSTDTQYF TGTGCCAGCAGTATGAACGCCGGGACTAGCGGGGGGGAAACTAGCACAGATACGCAGTATTTT
few TRBD2 TRBJ2-3 TRBV6-6 CASNRASGRTQLLTDTQYF TGTGCCAGCAATCGGGCTAGCGGGAGGACACAGTTACTCACAGATACGCAGTATTTT
. . TRBJ1-1 TRBV9 CASSVSSYNTEAFF TGTGCCAGCAGCGTCTCCAGTTACAACACTGAAGCTTTCTTT
. TRBD1 TRBJ1-2 TRBV6-5 CASSIGTGLVYTF TGTGCCAGCAGTATCGGGACAGGTTTAGTCTACACCTTC
once TRBD2 TRBJ2-4 TRBV10-1 CASRSASGPPFKNIQYF TGCGCCAGCAGGTCGGCTAGCGGGCCACCCTTCAAAAACATTCAGTACTTC
. . TRBJ2-3 TRBV3-1/TRBV3-2 CASSPSGADTQYF TGTGCCAGCAGCCCCTCGGGGGCAGATACGCAGTATTTT
. TRBD1 TRBJ1-6 TRBV14 CASRPTGTVNSPLHF TGTGCCAGCAGACCCACCGGGACAGTAAATTCACCCCTCCACTTT
. . TRBJ1-2 TRBV11-2 CASSLRGKGYGYTF TGTGCCAGCAGCTTAAGGGGAAAGGGCTATGGCTACACCTTC
. . TRBJ1-5 TRBV2 CASTNSNQPQHF TGTGCCAGCACCAATAGCAATCAGCCCCAGCATTTT
. . TRBJ1-1 TRBV10-3 CAISESGGLNTEAFF TGTGCCATCAGTGAGTCGGGGGGGTTGAACACTGAAGCTTTCTTT
. TRBD2 TRBJ2-1 TRBV28 CASSPPPSVATAGDNEQFF TGTGCCAGCAGTCCCCCGCCAAGTGTAGCGACTGCGGGGGACAATGAGCAGTTCTTC
. . TRBJ1-6 TRBV11-2 CASSLDRQGRSPLHF TGTGCCAGCAGCTTAGATCGGCAGGGGCGATCACCCCTCCACTTT
. TRBD1 TRBJ1-4 TRBV7-9 CASSDRRGRGEKLFF TGTGCCAGCAGCGACCGCAGGGGGAGAGGTGAAAAACTGTTTTTT
. TRBD1 TRBJ2-6 TRBV7-2 CASSSGGAGANVLTF TGTGCCAGCAGCTCAGGGGGCGCCGGGGCCAACGTCCTGACTTTC
. TRBD1 TRBJ2-2 TRBV18 CASSLLQGARNTGELFF TGTGCCAGCTCACTCTTACAGGGGGCGCGTAACACCGGGGAGCTGTTTTTT
. . TRBJ2-7 TRBV7-2 CASRGVSGHEQYF TGTGCCAGCAGAGGGGTTTCTGGCCACGAGCAGTACTTC
. . TRBJ1-1 TRBV11-3 CASSPGQANTEAFF TGTGCCAGCAGCCCTGGACAAGCGAACACTGAAGCTTTCTTT